Included here is one TCR beta chain sequence, with context. Authors' analysis steps: Using reference gene primer amplification, nucleated cell counts were estimated. Clones were sequenced by immunoSEQ multiplex PCR, and TCRdb holds only the in-frame ones, with some missing. The V and J calls and clone size were taken over from that table, and D and trimming were inferred from the DNA. The profile shows over 250,000 clones, 88% of them singletons. The germline gives CDR1 SGHDT, CDR2 YYEEEE. The CDR3 consists of 14 residues. V was clipped by 4 bases and J by 5 bases, with 13 bases between them. This entry comes from a study of blood T cell repertoires in COVID-19. As for the study in general: Donors in the United States, Italy and Spain gave samples during acute or convalescent COVID-19.

The sequencing sample was made of peripheral blood. The source is a man in his fifties or sixties who had recovered from COVID-19. J is TRBJ2-1 and V is TRBV5-6; maybe TRBD2 (6 bases). Here the CDR3 DNA reads TGTGCCAGCAGCCCACCGGGACTCCACAATGAGCAGTTCTTC. Translation gives CASSPPGLHNEQFF.